This T cell receptor (beta chain) was obtained from a study of T-cell memory formation after mild COVID-19. The CDR3 sequence is 12 residues long. Trimming cost V 4 bases and J 7 bases, with 10 bases left between them. Looked up from germline, CDR1 is LNHDA and CDR2 is SQIVND (reference sequence). TCRdb recomputed calls from the 5' RACE reads with MiXCR, one row per CDR3 protein. The sample consists of 170,000 or so distinct CDR3 sequences, around a third of them appearing once. This clonotype was counted a few times. The chain couples TRBV19 to TRBJ2-5, with D perhaps TRBD2 (5 bases). Sequencing used PBMCs or a T cell subset sorted from them (not recorded which). The receptor comes from an adult woman who had mild COVID-19 (a few samples of this study predate the infection). Cell type and time point are not known. The CDR3 bases are TGTGCCAGTAGTAAGACTATGGGGACCCAGTACTTC. Residues: CASSKTMGTQYF.